These 2 T cell receptor beta chains came from one sample sequenced in a study of shared clonotypes between healthy human individuals. The method was immunoSEQ multiplex PCR; TCRdb's version includes in-frame clones alone and lacks a portion of them. The sample records some 1,400,000 clones, roughly 95% being singletons. The specimen sequenced was naive CD4+ T cells sorted from blood. Subset here: CD45RA+ positively selected. The origin of the receptors is a man under 40 in good health.

Worth noting for this clone: The same CDR3 is also encoded by other DNA sequences in this sample. The V gene is TRBV19, the J gene TRBJ2-7; 7 nucleotides align to TRBD1. Germline CDR1 and CDR2: LNHDA and SQIVND (reference sequence). CDR3 length: 14 residues. V dropped 1 base and J dropped 2; count of bases not matched to a gene: 2. The DNA for the CDR3 is TGTGCCAGTAGTATAGGGGGACAGACCTACGAGCAGTACTTC. Encoded protein: CASSIGGQTYEQYF.

The CDR3 sequence is CASSLGTASGYTF. The CDR3 region has the DNA TGTGCCAGCAGTTTAGGGACAGCCTCTGGCTACACCTTC. This chain links TRBV28 with TRBJ1-2; 7 nucleotides match TRBD1. The V segment lost 2 bases and the J segment 7 bases; nucleotides outside the gene matches: 4. The CDR3 is made up of 13 amino acids. Per the germline V gene, CDR1 is MDHEN and CDR2 is SYDVKM.